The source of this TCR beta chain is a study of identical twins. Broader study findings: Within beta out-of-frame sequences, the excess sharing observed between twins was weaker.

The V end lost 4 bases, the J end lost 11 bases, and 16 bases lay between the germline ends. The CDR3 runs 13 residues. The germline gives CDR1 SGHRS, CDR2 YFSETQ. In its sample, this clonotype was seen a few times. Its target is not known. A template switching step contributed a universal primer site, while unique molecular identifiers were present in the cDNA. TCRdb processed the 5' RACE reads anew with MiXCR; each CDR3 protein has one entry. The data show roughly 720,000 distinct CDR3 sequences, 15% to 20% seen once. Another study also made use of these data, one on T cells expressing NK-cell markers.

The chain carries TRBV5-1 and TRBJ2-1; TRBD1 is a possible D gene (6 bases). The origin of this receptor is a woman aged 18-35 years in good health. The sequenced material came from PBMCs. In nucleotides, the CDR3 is TGCGCCAGCAGCCAGGGGTCCGCTTCGCAGCAGTTCTTC. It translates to CASSQGSASQQFF.